This note documents a single T cell receptor beta chain sequence. In its sample, this clone was seen once. Its antigen is unknown. Nothing much larger sits one base from this clone, and base qualities are not available. TCRbeta CDR3 regions were amplified from genomic DNA by means of the immunoSEQ Assay, a bias-controlled multiplex PCR. In the source study's methods: The number of nucleated cells in each sample was estimated from the amplification of reference gene primers within the assay. To quantify the absolute abundance of each unique TCRbeta CDR3 rearrangement, sequence reads were collapsed and filtered. For each sample, productive Simpson clonality was calculated as the square root of Simpson's diversity index across productive rearrangements. TCRdb carries this immuneACCESS record with in-frame sequences only. Its versions omit some clonotypes, under half of them owing to an unresolved V gene in the studies checked, with the rest unexplained. V and J calls plus clone size are reproduced from that table; the DNA served to infer D and trimming. The sample table records approximately 68,000 clones; about 80% of these occur just once. The ten largest account for roughly 5.7% of the sample.

Whole blood was collected in K2EDTA tubes by collaborating institutions according to the institutions' own protocols. For TCRbeta analysis, collaborators shipped samples as frozen whole blood, isolated PBMCs, or DNA extracted from either of those sample types. The data were obtained in a study of blood T cell repertoires in COVID-19 (dated by TCRdb to the early 2020s). About the full investigation: Collaborator samples came from the United States, Italy and Spain and covered acute and convalescent phases of COVID-19. The dataset comprised deeply sampled blood TCRbeta repertoires from subjects exposed to, actively infected with, or recovered from COVID-19. The prospective study material was composed of cDNA or gDNA derived from T cells, B-cell-depleted T cells, or PBMCs. Nearly every sample came with metadata listing a de-identified subject ID, COVID-19 status, age in years and sex. Samples came from the ongoing ImmuneRACE study (first 160 participants) plus 1,254 subjects from 6 global collaborators. The repertoires were released in a freely available public database meant as a resource for research on the immune response to SARS-CoV-2. Where HLA class I and class II types were available, the types were taken from metadata supplied by the sample provider, not from assay-based typing.

The full study reports these points: How much clinical and demographic metadata was included differed by source and by participant, and the metadata was provided uncurated.

From its cysteine to its phenylalanine, the CDR3 spans 15 amino acids. Left in the record is the CDR3 DNA by itself, 45 bases read in frame from the first base. The germline V gene specifies SGHNT as CDR1 and YENEEA as CDR2. V ends up 3 bases short and J 2 bases short, with an unmatched junction base count of 2. The sequencing input was peripheral blood. The chain is made from TRBV11-3 and TRBJ2-2; 8 bases in between match TRBD1. This clonotype was sampled from an older woman with acute or convalescent COVID-19. This receptor carries the CDR3 CASSFDRGNTGELFF. The DNA reads as follows: TGTGCCAGCAGCTTCGACAGGGGAAACACCGGGGAGCTGTTTTTT.